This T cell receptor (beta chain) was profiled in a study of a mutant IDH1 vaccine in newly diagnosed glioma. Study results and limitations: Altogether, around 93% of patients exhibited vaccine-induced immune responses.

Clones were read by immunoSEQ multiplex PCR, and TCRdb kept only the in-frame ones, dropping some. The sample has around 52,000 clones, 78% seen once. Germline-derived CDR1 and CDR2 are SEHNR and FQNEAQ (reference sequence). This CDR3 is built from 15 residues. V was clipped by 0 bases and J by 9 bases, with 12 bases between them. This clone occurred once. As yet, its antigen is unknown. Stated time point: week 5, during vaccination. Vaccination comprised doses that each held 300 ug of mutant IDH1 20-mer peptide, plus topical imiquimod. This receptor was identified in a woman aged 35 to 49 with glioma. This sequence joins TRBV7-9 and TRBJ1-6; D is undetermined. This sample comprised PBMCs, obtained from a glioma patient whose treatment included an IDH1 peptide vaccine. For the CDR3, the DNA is TGTGCCAGCAGCTTAGCGAGGCAGTTCCCTTCACCCCTCCACTTT. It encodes CASSLARQFPSPLHF.